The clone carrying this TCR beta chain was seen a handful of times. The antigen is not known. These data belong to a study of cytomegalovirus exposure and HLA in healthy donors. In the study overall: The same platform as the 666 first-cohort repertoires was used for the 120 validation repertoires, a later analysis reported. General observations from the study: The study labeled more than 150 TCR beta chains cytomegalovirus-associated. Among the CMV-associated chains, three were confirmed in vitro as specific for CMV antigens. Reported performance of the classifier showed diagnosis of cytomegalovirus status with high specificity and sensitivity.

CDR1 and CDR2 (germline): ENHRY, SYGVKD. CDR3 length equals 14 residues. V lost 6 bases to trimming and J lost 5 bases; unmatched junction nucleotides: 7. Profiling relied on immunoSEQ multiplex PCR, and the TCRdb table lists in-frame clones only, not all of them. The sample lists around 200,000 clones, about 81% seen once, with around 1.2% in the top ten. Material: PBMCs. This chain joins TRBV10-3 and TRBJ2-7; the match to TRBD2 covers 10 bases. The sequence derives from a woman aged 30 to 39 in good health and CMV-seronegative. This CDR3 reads CAIRGAGGRDEQYF. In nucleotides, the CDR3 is TGTGCCATCAGAGGAGCGGGAGGGCGAGACGAGCAGTACTTC.